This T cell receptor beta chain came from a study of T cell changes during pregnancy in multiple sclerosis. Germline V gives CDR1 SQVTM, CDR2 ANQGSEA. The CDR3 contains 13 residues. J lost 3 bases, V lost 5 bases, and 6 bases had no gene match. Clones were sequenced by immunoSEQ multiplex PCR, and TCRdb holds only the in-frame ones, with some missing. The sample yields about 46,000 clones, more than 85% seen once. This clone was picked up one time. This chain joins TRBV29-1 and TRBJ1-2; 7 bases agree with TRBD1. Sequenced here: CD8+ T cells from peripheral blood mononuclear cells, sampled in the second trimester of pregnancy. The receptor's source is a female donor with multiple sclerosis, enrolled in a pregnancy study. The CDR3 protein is CSVTGVSDYGYTF. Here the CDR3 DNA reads TGCAGCGTTACAGGGGTTAGTGACTATGGCTACACCTTC.